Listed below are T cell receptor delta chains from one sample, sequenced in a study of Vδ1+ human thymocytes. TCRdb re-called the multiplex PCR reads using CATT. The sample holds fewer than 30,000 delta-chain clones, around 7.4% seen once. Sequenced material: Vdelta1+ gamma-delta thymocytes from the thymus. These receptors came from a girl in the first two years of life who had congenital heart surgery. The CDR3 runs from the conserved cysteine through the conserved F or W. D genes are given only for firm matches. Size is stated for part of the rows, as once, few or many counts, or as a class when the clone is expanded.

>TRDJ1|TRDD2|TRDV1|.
CALGVNSYAGSGGELIF
TGTGCTCTTGGGGTCAATTCCTACGCAGGGTCGGGGGGCGAACTCATCTTT
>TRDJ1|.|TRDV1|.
CALGELGHYTDKLIF
TGTGCTCTTGGGGAACTGGGCCACTACACCGATAAACTCATCTTT
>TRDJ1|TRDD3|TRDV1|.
CALGNLVIWGIRTDKLIF
TGTGCTCTTGGGAACTTGGTGATTTGGGGGATACGAACCGATAAACTCATCTTT
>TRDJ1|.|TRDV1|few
CALGAFPPRVLPHRYWADKLIF
TGTGCTCTTGGGGCCTTCCCCCCAAGGGTTCTTCCGCATAGGTACTGGGCCGATAAACTCATCTTT
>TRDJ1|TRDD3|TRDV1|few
CALRSYWGSPTDKLIF
TGTGCTCTTCGTTCGTACTGGGGATCCCCTACCGATAAACTCATCTTT
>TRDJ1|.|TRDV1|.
CALGERPLYWPYTDKLIF
TGTGCTCTTGGGGAACGTCCCCTGTACTGGCCCTACACCGATAAACTCATCTTT
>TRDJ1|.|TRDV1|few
CALGAPKWEGFYTDKLIF
TGTGCTCTTGGGGCTCCGAAATGGGAGGGATTTTACACCGATAAACTCATCTTT
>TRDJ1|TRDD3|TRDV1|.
CALGNPLPRTGDCKLIF
TGTGCTCTTGGGAACCCCTTACCCCGTACTGGGGATTGTAAACTCATCTTT
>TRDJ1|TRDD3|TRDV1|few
CALGVQAGILRRTGGYTDKLIF
TGTGCTCTTGGGGTACAGGCAGGTATCTTGCGCCGTACTGGGGGATACACCGATAAACTCATCTTT
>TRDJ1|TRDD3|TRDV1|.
CALGVTVLGERRGYTDKLIF
TGTGCTCTTGGCGTTACAGTACTGGGGGAGCGGAGGGGGTACACCGATAAACTCATCTTT
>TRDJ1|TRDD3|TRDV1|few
CALRRGDTQTDKLIF
TGTGCTCTTCGCCGAGGGGATACGCAAACCGATAAACTCATCTTT
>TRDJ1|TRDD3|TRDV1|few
CALGETRHAFLNILGDTITDKLIF
TGTGCTCTTGGGGAAACGCGCCACGCCTTCCTTAACATACTGGGGGATACGATCACCGATAAACTCATCTTT